Below, 14 T cell receptor beta chains from the same sample are listed, as sequenced in a study of Tregs in tolerant kidney transplant recipients. Clones were sequenced by immunoSEQ multiplex PCR, and TCRdb holds only the in-frame ones, with some missing. The sample yields more than 95,000 clones, roughly nine tenths seen once. The sequencing sample was made of CD4+ T cells from blood. These receptors were collected from a human donor in good health.

The V call is TRBV7-6, the J call TRBJ2-1; D is uncertain. Germline CDR1 reads SGHVS; CDR2 reads FNYEAQ. This CDR3 region has 13 residues. Deletions cut 4 bases from V and 4 bases from J, with 8 bases between. The CDR3: CASSSQQYNEQFF. CDR3 nucleotides: TGTGCCAGCAGCTCCCAACAGTACAATGAGCAGTTCTTC. The full variable domain, completed using reference TRBV7-6 and TRBJ2-1, is GAGVSQSPRYKVTKRGQDVALRCDPISGHVSLYWYRQALGQGPEFLTYFNYEAQQDKSGLPNDRFSAERPEGSISTLTIQRTEQRDSAMYRCASSSQQYNEQFFGPGTRLTVL.

This clone was recorded once. In DNA, the CDR3 is TGTGCCAGCAGCTCAGCCGGGCTAGCGGAGACCCAGTACTTC. Its protein is CASSSAGLAETQYF. This chain connects TRBV7-2 to TRBJ2-5; D is perhaps TRBD2 (6 bases). Trimming left V 4 bases short and J 5 bases short, with 14 bases between. Germline V gives CDR1 SGHTA, CDR2 FQGNSA. This CDR3 has 14 amino acids.

This CDR3 reads CASSARTGEGFGNQPQHF. DNA of the CDR3: TGTGCCAGCAGCGCGCGGACAGGGGAGGGCTTTGGCAATCAGCCCCAGCATTTT. The chain combines TRBV7-6 with TRBJ1-5, with 9 bases aligning to TRBD1. V shed 5 bases and J 2 bases; nucleotides not matched to a gene: 13. The CDR3 covers 18 residues. CDR1 SGHVS and CDR2 FNYEAQ come from the germline V gene. Full variable domain (missing parts from reference TRBV7-6 and TRBJ1-5): GAGVSQSPRYKVTKRGQDVALRCDPISGHVSLYWYRQALGQGPEFLTYFNYEAQQDKSGLPNDRFSAERPEGSISTLTIQRTEQRDSAMYRCASSARTGEGFGNQPQHFGDGTRLSIL.

The rearrangement links TRBV10-1 to TRBJ2-3; D gene uncertain. V was trimmed by 6 bases and J by 4 bases, leaving 20 bases between them. Per the germline V gene, CDR1 is WNHNN and CDR2 is SYGVQD (reference sequence). CDR3 length equals 16 residues. Written as DNA, the CDR3 is TGCGCCAGCAGCAGAGAAAAGCTAGTAACCCCAGATACGCAGTATTTT. This sequence encodes CASSREKLVTPDTQYF.

This chain uses TRBV5-1 with TRBJ2-7, with a weak D call TRBD2 (6 bases). CDR1 is SGHRS, CDR2 YFSETQ, per germline. The CDR3 covers 14 residues. V was trimmed by 0 bases and J by 7 bases, leaving 14 bases between them. CDR3 sequence (DNA): TGCGCCAGCAGCTTGGGCCTAGCTGGGAGGGAGCAGTACTTC. Protein product: CASSLGLAGREQYF. Complete variable domain (other parts from reference TRBV5-1 and TRBJ2-7): KAGVTQTPRYLIKTRGQQVTLSCSPISGHRSVSWYQQTPGQGLQFLFEYFSETQRNKGNFPGRFSGRQFSNSRSEMNVSTLELGDSALYLCASSLGLAGREQYFGPGTRLTVT.

V usage is TRBV25-1 and J usage is TRBJ2-1; TRBD1 aligns across 7 bases. V dropped 4 bases and J dropped 5; count of bases not matched to a gene: 11. Germline CDR1 MGHDK, CDR2 SYGVNS. The CDR3 sequence is 16 residues long. For the CDR3, the DNA is TGTGCCAGCAGTGTCTACAGGGGTGTGGGGAACAATGAGCAGTTCTTC. Its protein is CASSVYRGVGNNEQFF. Full variable domain (missing parts from reference TRBV25-1 and TRBJ2-1): EADIYQTPRYLVIGTGKKITLECSQTMGHDKMYWYQQDPGMELHLIHYSYGVNSTEKGDLSSESTVSRIRTEHFPLTLESARPSHTSQYLCASSVYRGVGNNEQFFGPGTRLTVL.

The gene calls are TRBV9 and TRBJ2-1, with a possible D match to TRBD1 (5 bases). The V end lost 4 bases, the J end lost 5 bases, and 25 bases lay between the germline ends. Looked up from germline, CDR1 is SGDLS and CDR2 is YYNGEE. The length of the CDR3 is 18 residues. CDR3 loop: CASSSRLLTREGDNEQFF. The CDR3 bases are TGTGCCAGCAGCTCACGGCTACTGACAAGGGAAGGGGACAATGAGCAGTTCTTC.

The V gene is TRBV6-1, the J gene TRBJ1-6, with TRBD1 as a possible D gene (5 bases). CDR1 is MNHNS and CDR2 is SASEGT in the germline V gene. The CDR3 has 13 residues. Trimming took 7 bases from V and 8 from J, leaving 12 bases between them. CDR3 region: CASTRQTHSPLHF. In nucleotides, the CDR3 is TGTGCCAGCACCCGACAGACGCATTCACCCCTCCACTTT.

The chain joins TRBV6-6 to TRBJ2-7; 8 bases are a match to TRBD1. Germline CDR1 reads MNHNY; CDR2 reads SVGAGI (reference sequence). The CDR3 length is 16 residues. The V segment lost 5 bases and the J segment 4 bases; nucleotides outside the gene matches: 13. The CDR3 DNA reads TGTGCCAGCAGTAACCCAGGACAGGGCCGTAGGTACGAGCAGTACTTC. Its translation: CASSNPGQGRRYEQYF.

V gene TRBV5-4 combines with J gene TRBJ1-2; TRBD1 aligns across 7 bases. This CDR3 is 15 amino acids long. The V segment lost 4 bases and the J segment 2 bases; nucleotides outside the gene matches: 8. Germline CDR1 SGHNT, CDR2 YYREEE (reference sequence). CDR3 sequence (DNA): TGTGCCAGCAGCCCCACAGGGGCTTCAAACTATGGCTACACCTTC. It yields the protein CASSPTGASNYGYTF.

This chain's CDR3 is CAWVGGGETQYF. The CDR3 DNA is TGTGCCTGGGTTGGTGGGGGGGAGACCCAGTACTTC. The rearrangement uses TRBV30 and TRBJ2-5, with D possibly matching TRBD2 (6 bases). V was trimmed by 5 bases and J by 5 bases, leaving 12 bases between them. Looked up from germline, CDR1 is GTSNPN and CDR2 is SVGIG (reference sequence). The CDR3 extends over 12 amino acids.

The chain carries TRBV14 and TRBJ2-4; D might be TRBD2 (5 bases). The ends were cut back, 1 base at V and 8 bases at J, with 6 bases in the middle. This CDR3 spans 12 amino acids. Germline CDR1 is SGHDN and CDR2 is FVKESK. The DNA of the CDR3 is TGTGCCAGCAGCCAAGGAGGGTACATTCAGTACTTC. It yields the protein CASSQGGYIQYF.

The chain has TRBV6-1 and TRBJ2-1; D unresolved. CDR3 length: 15 amino acids. Germline-derived CDR1 and CDR2 are MNHNS and SASEGT. Trimming stripped 3 bases from V and 0 bases from J, with 9 bases between. CDR3 DNA: TGTGCCAGCAGTGAGTCCCCAGGCTCCTACAATGAGCAGTTCTTC. This encodes CASSESPGSYNEQFF.

The chain joins TRBV6-5 to TRBJ2-4, with unresolved D. Trimming took 0 bases from V and 2 from J, leaving 8 bases between them. In germline, CDR1 is MNHEY, CDR2 SVGAGI. CDR3 length: 15 amino acids. The CDR3 reads CASSYSFQPKNIQYF. CDR3 coding DNA: TGTGCCAGCAGTTACTCGTTTCAACCCAAAAACATTCAGTACTTC.